This TCR beta chain was profiled in a study of persistence of HIV-infected CD4 T cells (dated by TCRdb to about 2020). The study in broad terms: The median time the participants had spent on suppressive ART was over 7 years. Peripheral blood samples of up to about 200 mL were collected at multiple time points, except for a couple of participants, who underwent leukapheresis at a single time point. CMV- and HIV-1 Gag-responding CD4+ T cells were isolated from ART-treated individuals so that antigen-driven clonal expansion of HIV-1-infected cells could be examined. Proviral sequencing was used to assess clonality among infected cells, whereas TCRbeta sequencing gauged the clonality of all cells within each sorted population. In the cross-participant TCR cluster analysis, eight or nine participants were included for CMV and 7 participants were included for Gag. Paper-wide results and their limitations: Antigen-responding cells were enriched for expanded CDR3beta sequences that were degenerate, which suggests that CD4+ responses to CMV and Gag underwent convergent selection. Because the TCR analyses were done in bulk, restricting them to just the rare CMV-responding cells that actually carried HIV-1 proviruses was not possible. Significantly lower TCRbeta richness was observed in CMV- and Gag-responding cells than in anti-CD3/anti-CD28-responding cells, and higher oligoclonality was observed in CMV-responding cells than in CD3/CD28-stimulated and Gag-responding cells. The study involved few individuals and tested only a limited range of antigens. Within the same sorted populations, how oligoclonal the TCRs were correlated with how oligoclonal the proviruses were.

TCRbeta repertoires were sequenced from genomic DNA with the immunoSEQ hsTCRB assay version 4 in survey mode. For TCRbeta sequencing, genomic DNA was diluted to roughly 9.2 ng/uL, with up to about 1 ug used per sample. Concerning the study's data processing: Analysis of the TCRbeta data was done in ImmunoSeq Analyzer 3.0, and diversity was computed on productive nucleotide rearrangements. Using the Immunarch R package, lower-bound TCR diversity was estimated with the improved Chao index and clonality was estimated with the Gini coefficient. Different nucleotide rearrangements encoding the same CDR3beta amino acid sequence were treated as distinct clonotypes. Differential abundance analysis identified TCRbeta sequences significantly enriched in antigen-responding cells relative to anti-CD3/anti-CD28-activated cells. TCRs were clustered by predicted peptide-MHC specificity with GLIPH2, both within individual participants and across merged participant data sets. Not all clones reach the TCRdb copy of this immuneACCESS table, which keeps in-frame sequences only. Checked studies attribute under half of the gap to unresolved V genes and leave the rest unexplained. V and J calls and clone size are those listed in that table; D and trimming were worked out from the DNA. Within this sample are around 8,000 clones, with about 56% of them counted one time only. The ten biggest clones cover around a fifth of the sample.

Trimming removed 6 bases from V and 4 bases from J, leaving 18 bases between the germline ends. Spanning cysteine to phenylalanine, the CDR3 consists of 15 amino acids. CDR3 DNA only is kept here, 45 bases in frame from base 1. By how much of the sample it makes up, this clone is medium-sized (0.01 to 0.1%). The target of this receptor is not known. Base qualities are not provided; no much larger clone lies one nucleotide away. What the treatment or condition label conveys for this sample: suppressive antiretroviral therapy. Lysates of CMV-infected fibroblasts were used at 10 ug/mL for cell stimulation. Responding CD4+ T cells were sorted by upregulation of both CD40 ligand and CD69. Participants were HIV-1-infected adults who started suppressive ART during chronic infection. Participants had undetectable plasma HIV-1 RNA below 50 copies/mL for at least 4 years. To be included, participants needed a CD4+ T cell count above 400 cells/uL and a positive CMV serology. Before stimulation, PBMCs were isolated using density centrifugation and then depleted of CD8+ T cells. Stimulation of CD8-depleted PBMCs was carried out for more than 15 hours with anti-CD28/CD49d costimulation, CD40-blocking antibody and enfuvirtide, to prevent new infections. Sorting was done on either a Beckman Coulter MoFlo Legacy or an XDP sorter, and propidium iodide was used to exclude dead cells. The QIAamp DNA Mini Kit was used for genomic DNA extraction from samples above one million cells, and the Quick-DNA Microprep Kit was used otherwise.

The TCR comes from an adult man with HIV who was CMV-seropositive. This sample comprised CD4+ T cells sorted from PBMCs after roughly 19-hour stimulation, obtained from a patient who received antiretroviral therapy. This specimen's cell subset or site label, interpreted: CD40L+CD69+ CD4 T cells responding to CMV lysate. The sequence joins TRBV23-1 to TRBJ2-5; matching of 5 bases hints at TRBD2 as the D gene. TRBV23-1 is placed among ORFs of uncertain function. The base sequence is TGCGCCAGCAGCGCGGCTCGAGAGGGTAGAGAGACCCAGTACTTC. This is translated as CASSAAREGRETQYF.